The 14 T cell receptor beta chains in this list originate from one sample, sequenced in a study of T cell responses to AZD1222 COVID-19 vaccine. Assay used: immunoSEQ multiplex PCR; TCRdb lists only in-frame clones, some missing. The sample yields 120,000 or so clones, around nine tenths seen once. The material was peripheral blood, obtained 28 days after the second AZD1222 dose. These receptor sequences come from an adult who received the AZD1222 COVID-19 vaccine.

The chain employs TRBV29-1 and TRBJ2-2; no clear D gene. The V end lost 7 bases, the J end lost 7 bases, and 10 bases lay between the germline ends. Germline V gene data show CDR1 as SQVTM and CDR2 as ANQGSEA. The CDR3 is 11 residues long. The CDR3 reads CSAQSDGELFF. The CDR3 DNA reads as TGCAGCGCCCAAAGCGACGGGGAGCTGTTTTTT.

The chain combines TRBV5-8 with TRBJ1-2; possibly TRBD1 for D (6 bases). This CDR3 comprises 13 residues. V was clipped by 4 bases and J by 4 bases, with 11 bases between them. Germline V lookup: CDR1 SGHTS, CDR2 YDEGEE. This CDR3 is CASSRDTTYGYTF. The DNA for the CDR3 is TGTGCCAGCAGCCGGGACACCACCTATGGCTACACCTTC. The full variable domain, rest sourced from reference TRBV5-8 and TRBJ1-2, is EAGVTQSPTHLIKTRGQQATLRCSPISGHTSVYWYQQALGLGLQFLLWYDEGEERNRGNFPPRFSGRQFPNYSSELNVNALELEDSALYLCASSRDTTYGYTFGSGTRLTVV.

The chain uses TRBV5-5 and TRBJ1-1; TRBD1 is a possible D gene (5 bases). The germline gives CDR1 SGHKS, CDR2 YYEKEE (reference sequence). V was cut by 2 bases and J by 0 bases, with 14 bases left in between. This CDR3 is built from 16 residues. The CDR3 coding sequence is TGTGCCAGCAGCTTCTCAGGGAGTCGGTTGAACACTGAAGCTTTCTTT. Protein product: CASSFSGSRLNTEAFF.

V gene TRBV19 combines with J gene TRBJ1-1; D remains unclear. Germline V CDR1 and CDR2: LNHDA, SQIVND (reference sequence). The CDR3 has 14 residues. V lost 7 bases and J 1 base, leaving 13 bases between the germline ends. CDR3 in DNA: TGTGCCAGTACCCGGGTCCTTGGGAACACTGAAGCTTTCTTT. It translates to CASTRVLGNTEAFF. The full variable domain, in which reference TRBV19 and TRBJ1-1 provide the parts outside the CDR3, is DGGITQSPKYLFRKEGQNVTLSCEQNLNHDAMYWYRQDPGQGLRLIYYSQIVNDFQKGDIAEGYSVSREKKESFPLTVTSAQKNPTAFYLCASTRVLGNTEAFFGQGTRLTVV.

This chain uses TRBV18 with TRBJ2-6, with 7 nucleotides matching TRBD2. The CDR3 extends over 19 amino acids. J was trimmed by 0 bases and V by 2 bases; bases with no gene match: 10. The germline V gene encodes CDR1 KGHSH and CDR2 LQKENI. The CDR3 nucleotides are TGTGCCAGCTCACCAGAGGAACTAGCGACCCTCTCTGGGGCCAACGTCCTGACTTTC. Translation gives CASSPEELATLSGANVLTF.

This clone was seen a single time. This chain uses TRBV9 with TRBJ2-5, with D perhaps matching TRBD1 (6 bases). The CDR3 covers 15 residues. From germline, CDR1 is SGDLS and CDR2 YYNGEE. Trimming pared 4 bases from V and 5 bases from J, leaving 18 bases between. The chain's CDR3 is CASSHGQTTLETQYF. CDR3 DNA sequence: TGTGCCAGCAGCCACGGACAGACTACCTTGGAGACCCAGTACTTC.

This clone was observed a few times. The CDR3 DNA reads as TGTGCTAGTGGTTTAGGACAGTCCTCCTACAATGAGCAGTTCTTC. It is translated as CASGLGQSSYNEQFF. The V and J genes are TRBV12-5 and TRBJ2-1; possibly TRBD1 for D (6 bases). CDR3 length equals 15 residues. The germline V and J ends were trimmed by 3 bases and 0 bases, with 9 bases remaining between them. Germline CDR1 reads LGHNT; CDR2 reads FRNRAP. Full variable domain (outside the CDR3, taken from reference TRBV12-5 and TRBJ2-1): DARVTQTPRHKVTEMGQEVTMRCQPILGHNTVFWYRQTMMQGLELLAYFRNRAPLDDSGMPKDRFSAEMPDATLATLKIQPSEPRDSAVYFCASGLGQSSYNEQFFGPGTRLTVL.

This clone was picked up a small number of times. This chain uses TRBV7-9 with TRBJ2-3; D is undetermined. The CDR3 extends over 13 amino acids. V was pared by 5 bases and J by 6 bases, with 12 bases between. The V gene's germline CDR1 is SEHNR and CDR2 FQNEAQ (reference sequence). CDR3 protein: CASSAPGRDTQYF. The CDR3 coding sequence is TGTGCCAGCAGCGCACCCGGTAGGGATACGCAGTATTTT. Based on the CDR3 plus reference TRBV7-9 and TRBJ2-3, the full variable domain is DTGVSQNPRHKITKRGQNVTFRCDPISEHNRLYWYRQTLGQGPEFLTYFQNEAQLEKSRLLSDRFSAERPKGSFSTLEIQRTEQGDSAMYLCASSAPGRDTQYFGPGTRLTVL.

V is TRBV11-3 and J is TRBJ1-1, with 8 positions matching TRBD1. With 5 bases clipped from V and 3 bases from J, the junction kept 5 bases outside the gene matches. CDR1 SGHNT and CDR2 YENEEA come from the germline V gene. This CDR3 is 14 amino acids long. The CDR3 DNA is TGTGCCAGCAGCCCCGGACAGGGCTACACTGAAGCTTTCTTT. It specifies CASSPGQGYTEAFF.

This chain connects TRBV20-1 to TRBJ2-1; 11 bases are a match to TRBD2. V lost 4 bases to trimming and J lost 1 base; unmatched junction nucleotides: 6. Germline lookup yields CDR1 DFQATT and CDR2 SNEGSKA (reference sequence). The CDR3 is 16 amino acids. Here the CDR3 DNA reads TGCAGTGCTACTGATCTAGCGGGAGGTTCCTACAATGAGCAGTTCTTC. Protein sequence: CSATDLAGGSYNEQFF.

The rearrangement uses TRBV29-1 and TRBJ2-2; no reliable D call. The CDR3 runs 16 residues. Deletions cut 4 bases from V and 3 bases from J, with 18 bases between. Germline V gives CDR1 SQVTM, CDR2 ANQGSEA. The CDR3 nucleotides are TGCAGCGTTGGGGATATCTCTGGATGGGACACCGGGGAGCTGTTTTTT. This translates into CSVGDISGWDTGELFF.

A single count supports this clone. Here the CDR3 DNA reads TGTGCCAGCAGCCCATATACTGAAGCTTTCTTT. It translates to CASSPYTEAFF. The chain recombines TRBV7-9 with TRBJ1-1; D unclear. Trimming pared 5 bases from V and 5 bases from J, leaving 6 bases between. The CDR3 contains 11 residues. Germline V lookup: CDR1 SEHNR, CDR2 FQNEAQ (reference sequence).

V gene TRBV12-3 or TRBV12-4 combines with J gene TRBJ2-7, with D possibly matching TRBD2 (6 bases). V gave up 5 bases and J gave up 7 bases, with 15 bases separating them. This CDR3 contains 13 residues. CDR3 coding DNA: TGTGCCAGCAGTAGCCTAGCGTCGAGGGAGCAGTACTTC. It yields the protein CASSSLASREQYF.

V usage is TRBV9 and J usage is TRBJ1-2, with D uncertain. Between the trimmed V and J ends, which lost 0 bases and 4 bases, there was a span of 7 bases. The CDR3 consists of 13 residues. CDR1 is SGDLS and CDR2 is YYNGEE in the germline V gene. CDR3 DNA: TGTGCCAGCAGCGTAGATCAGAGCTATGGCTACACCTTC. Amino acid sequence: CASSVDQSYGYTF.